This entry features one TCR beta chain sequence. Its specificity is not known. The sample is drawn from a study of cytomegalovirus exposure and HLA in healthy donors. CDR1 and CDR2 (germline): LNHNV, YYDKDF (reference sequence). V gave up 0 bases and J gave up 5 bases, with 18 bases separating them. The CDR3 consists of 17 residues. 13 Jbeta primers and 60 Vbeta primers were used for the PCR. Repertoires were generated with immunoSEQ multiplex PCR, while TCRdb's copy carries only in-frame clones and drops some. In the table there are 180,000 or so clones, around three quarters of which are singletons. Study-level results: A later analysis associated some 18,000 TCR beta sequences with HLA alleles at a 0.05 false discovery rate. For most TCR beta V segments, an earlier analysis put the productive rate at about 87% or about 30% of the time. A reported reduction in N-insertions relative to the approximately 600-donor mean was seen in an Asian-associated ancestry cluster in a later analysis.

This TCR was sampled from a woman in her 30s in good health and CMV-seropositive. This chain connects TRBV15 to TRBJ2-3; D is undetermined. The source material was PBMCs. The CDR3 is CATSRDSRNPGRDTQYF. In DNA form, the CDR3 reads TGTGCCACCAGCAGAGATTCGCGGAACCCGGGTAGAGATACGCAGTATTTT.